This T cell receptor (beta chain) was obtained from a study of T-cell memory formation after mild COVID-19. Study context: Across donors, TCR clusters were largely donor specific.

The ends lost 2 bases at V and 1 base at J; junction bases unmatched: 5. Germline-derived CDR1 and CDR2 are SQVTM and ANQGSEA. The CDR3 sequence is 16 residues long. A remark on this clonotype: The antigen remains unidentified.

The 5'RACE method, run with constant-segment primers, produced TCR alpha and TCR beta cDNA libraries (carrying sample barcodes and UMIs). TCRdb reprocessed the 5' RACE reads via MiXCR and lists one record per CDR3 protein. Among 300,000 to 400,000 distinct CDR3 sequences, 28% were seen once, and the ten largest hold roughly 14%. Study-wide results and caveats: The CD4+ clones that contracted clustered mainly within CM and EM, and the CD8+ clones concentrated in EMRA. What remained unconfirmed was the SARS-CoV-2 specificity of second-wave clones peaking on day 37.

The genes are TRBV29-1 and TRBJ2-1, with 10 bases matching TRBD2. The source is an adult woman who had mild COVID-19 (a few samples of this study predate the infection). Cell type and time point are not known. Sequencing was carried out using PBMCs or a T cell subset sorted from them (not recorded which). The CDR3: CSVESASGRSYNEQFF. DNA for the CDR3: TGCAGCGTTGAATCGGCTAGCGGGAGATCCTACAATGAGCAGTTCTTC.